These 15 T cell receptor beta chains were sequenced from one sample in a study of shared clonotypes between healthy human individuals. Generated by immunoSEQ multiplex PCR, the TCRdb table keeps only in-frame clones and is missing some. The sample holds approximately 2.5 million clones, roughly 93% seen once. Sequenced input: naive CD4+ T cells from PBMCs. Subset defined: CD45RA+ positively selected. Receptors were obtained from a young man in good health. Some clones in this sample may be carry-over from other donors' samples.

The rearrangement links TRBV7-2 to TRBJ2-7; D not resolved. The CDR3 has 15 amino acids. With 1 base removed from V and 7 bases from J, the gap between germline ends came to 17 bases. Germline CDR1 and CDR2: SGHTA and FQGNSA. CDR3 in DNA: TGTGCCAGCAGCTTAGTCCCAGCAAGCCTGCAGGAGCAGTACTTC. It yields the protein CASSLVPASLQEQYF.

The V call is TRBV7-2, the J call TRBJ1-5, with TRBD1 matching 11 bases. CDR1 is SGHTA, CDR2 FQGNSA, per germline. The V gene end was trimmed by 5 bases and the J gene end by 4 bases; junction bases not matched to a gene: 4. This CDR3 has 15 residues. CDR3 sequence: CASSRGTGGNQPQHF. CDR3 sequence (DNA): TGTGCCAGCAGCCGCGGGACAGGGGGTAATCAGCCCCAGCATTTT.

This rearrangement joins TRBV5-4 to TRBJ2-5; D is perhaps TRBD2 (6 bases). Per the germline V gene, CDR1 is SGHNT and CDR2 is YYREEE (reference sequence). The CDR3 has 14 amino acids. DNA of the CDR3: TGTGCTTCCACTCCGGGACTTGTCGGAGAGACCCAGTACTTC. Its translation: CASTPGLVGETQYF.

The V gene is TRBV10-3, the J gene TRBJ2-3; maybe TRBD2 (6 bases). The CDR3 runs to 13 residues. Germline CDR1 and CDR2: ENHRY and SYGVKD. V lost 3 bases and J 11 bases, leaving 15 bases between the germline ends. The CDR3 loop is CAISDEPEAGQYF. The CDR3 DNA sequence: TGTGCCATCAGTGATGAACCTGAAGCGGGGCAGTATTTT.

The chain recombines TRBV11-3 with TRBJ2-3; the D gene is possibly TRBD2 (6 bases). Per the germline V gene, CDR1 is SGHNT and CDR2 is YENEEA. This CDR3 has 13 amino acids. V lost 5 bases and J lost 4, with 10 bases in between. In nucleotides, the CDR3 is TGTGCCAGCAGCCTCGGGACTCCAGATACGCAGTATTTT. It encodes CASSLGTPDTQYF.

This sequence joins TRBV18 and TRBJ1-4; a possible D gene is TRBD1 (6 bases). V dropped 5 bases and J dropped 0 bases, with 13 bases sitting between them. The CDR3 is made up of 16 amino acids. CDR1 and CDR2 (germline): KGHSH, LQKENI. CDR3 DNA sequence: TGTGCCAGCTCAACAGGACAGACTGCAACTAATGAAAAACTGTTTTTT. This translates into CASSTGQTATNEKLFF.

The CDR3 protein is CASSSRGSGRGPDTQYF. Here the CDR3 DNA reads TGTGCCAGCAGCTCCCGGGGTAGCGGGAGGGGGCCAGATACGCAGTATTTT. The chain is built from TRBV7-3 and TRBJ2-3, with 11 bases matching TRBD2. Trimming cost V 4 bases and J 4 bases; bases outside gene matches: 10. CDR1 and CDR2 (germline): SGHTA, FQGTGA. The CDR3 runs 17 residues.

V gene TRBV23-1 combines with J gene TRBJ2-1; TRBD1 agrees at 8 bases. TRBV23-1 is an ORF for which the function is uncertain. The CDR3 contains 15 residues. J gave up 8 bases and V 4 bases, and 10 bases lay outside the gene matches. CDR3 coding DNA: TGCGCCAGCAGTCTGGACCCGGGACAGGCCTATGAGCAGTTCTTC. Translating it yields CASSLDPGQAYEQFF.

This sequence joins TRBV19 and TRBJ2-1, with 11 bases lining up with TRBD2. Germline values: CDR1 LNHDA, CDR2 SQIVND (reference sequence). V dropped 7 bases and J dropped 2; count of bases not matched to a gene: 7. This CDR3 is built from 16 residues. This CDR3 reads CASNPLAGGAYNEQFF. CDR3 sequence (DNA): TGTGCCAGTAATCCCTTAGCGGGAGGGGCCTACAATGAGCAGTTCTTC.

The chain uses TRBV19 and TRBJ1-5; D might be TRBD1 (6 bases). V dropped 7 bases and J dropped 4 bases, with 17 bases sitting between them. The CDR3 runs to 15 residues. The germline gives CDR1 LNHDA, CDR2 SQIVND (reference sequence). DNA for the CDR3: TGTGCCAGTACCCTGACAGGTCCCCTTAATCAGCCCCAGCATTTT. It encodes CASTLTGPLNQPQHF.

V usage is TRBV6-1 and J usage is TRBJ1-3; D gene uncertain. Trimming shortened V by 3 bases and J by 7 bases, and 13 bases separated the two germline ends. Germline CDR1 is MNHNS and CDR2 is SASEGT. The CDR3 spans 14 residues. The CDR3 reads CASSDWEGRNTIYF. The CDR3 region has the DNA TGTGCCAGCAGTGATTGGGAGGGTAGGAACACCATATATTTT.

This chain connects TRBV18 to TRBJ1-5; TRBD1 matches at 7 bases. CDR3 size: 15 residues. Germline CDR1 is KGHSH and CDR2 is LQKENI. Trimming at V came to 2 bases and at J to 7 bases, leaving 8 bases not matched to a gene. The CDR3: CASSPTAGGDQPQHF. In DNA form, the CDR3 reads TGTGCCAGCTCACCAACGGCAGGGGGGGACCAGCCCCAGCATTTT.

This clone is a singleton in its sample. The CDR3 sequence: CASAPPGLRTEAFF. The CDR3 nucleotides read TGTGCCAGCGCGCCTCCGGGACTGAGAACTGAAGCTTTCTTT. The chain carries TRBV28 and TRBJ1-1, with TRBD1 as a possible D gene (5 bases). CDR1 and CDR2 from the germline V gene are MDHEN and SYDVKM. This CDR3 spans 14 amino acids. V was shortened by 8 bases and J by 5 bases, with 18 bases between the two germline ends.

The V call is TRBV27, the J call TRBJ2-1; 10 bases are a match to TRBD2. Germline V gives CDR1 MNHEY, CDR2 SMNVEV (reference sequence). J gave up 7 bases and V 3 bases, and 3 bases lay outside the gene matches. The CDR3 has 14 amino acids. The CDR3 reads CASSLGLAINEQFF. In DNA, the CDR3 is TGTGCCAGCAGTTTGGGACTAGCGATAAATGAGCAGTTCTTC.

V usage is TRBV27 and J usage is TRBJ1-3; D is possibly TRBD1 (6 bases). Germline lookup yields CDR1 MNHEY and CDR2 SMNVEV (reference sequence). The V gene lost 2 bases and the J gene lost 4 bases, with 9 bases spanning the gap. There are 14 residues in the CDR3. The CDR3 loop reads CASSLQGLGNTIYF. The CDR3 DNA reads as TGTGCCAGCAGTTTACAGGGGTTGGGAAACACCATATATTTT.